This is a list of T cell receptor beta chains from one sample in a study of cytomegalovirus exposure and HLA in healthy donors. Generated by immunoSEQ multiplex PCR, the TCRdb table keeps only in-frame clones and is missing some. The data show around 150,000 clones, around 79% seen once. The sequenced material came from PBMCs. These receptors were taken from a human donor in good health. The CDR3 runs from the conserved cysteine through the conserved F or W. D genes are given only for firm matches. Only part of the rows carry a size: once, few, many, or a class if the clone is expanded.

TRBV7-9	TRBJ1-5	TRBD1	few	TGTGCCAGCAGCCCGGGACAGGGGTTTCAGCCCCAGCATTTT	CASSPGQGFQPQHF
TRBV25-1	TRBJ1-1	.	.	TGTGCCTCCTCCAGGGGGAACACTGAAGCTTTCTTT	CASSRGNTEAFF
TRBV4-1	TRBJ1-5	.	few	TGCGCCAGCAGCCAAGGGTCGGGGCAGCCCCAGCATTTT	CASSQGSGQPQHF
TRBV19	TRBJ1-1	.	.	TGTGCCAGTAGTATTGGGGGCAGCCGACACACTGAAGCTTTCTTT	CASSIGGSRHTEAFF
TRBV2	TRBJ1-5	.	few	TGTGCCAGCACTTGGGGGGTCGTAAATCAGCCCCAGCATTTT	CASTWGVVNQPQHF
TRBV27	TRBJ2-2	.	once	TGTGCCAGCAGTTTTCCCACACCCACAGGTCCCGGGGAGCTGTTTTTT	CASSFPTPTGPGELFF
TRBV9	TRBJ2-1	.	.	TGTGCCAGCAGCAAAGGGGTCGGGAGAACCCTCAATGAGCAGTTCTTC	CASSKGVGRTLNEQFF
TRBV28	TRBJ2-7	TRBD2	.	TGTGCCAGCACTTACTTTAGCGGGATAACCGAGCAGTACTTC	CASTYFSGITEQYF
TRBV4-1	TRBJ1-2	TRBD1	.	TGCGCCAGCAGCCAACCTCGGGACAGGATAACTTATGGCTACACCTTC	CASSQPRDRITYGYTF
TRBV5-1	TRBJ2-7	TRBD2	.	TGCGCCAGCACATCAGGCGGGAGCCAGTCCTACGAGCAGTACTTC	CASTSGGSQSYEQYF
TRBV29-1	TRBJ1-5	.	.	TGCAGCGTTGAGGAGGCGGGCAATCAGCCCCAGCATTTT	CSVEEAGNQPQHF
TRBV11-2	TRBJ2-3	.	.	TGTGCCAGCAGCTTAGATCGGGGGGCGGGAGATACGCAGTATTTT	CASSLDRGAGDTQYF
TRBV4-2	TRBJ2-3	TRBD2	.	TGTGCCAGCAGCCAGGTCGTAGCGGGAGGGGGAAACACAGATACGCAGTATTTT	CASSQVVAGGGNTDTQYF
TRBV29-1	TRBJ2-7	TRBD1	.	TGCAGCGTGACGGAGAGGACAGGGGTCTACGAGCAGTACTTC	CSVTERTGVYEQYF
TRBV28	TRBJ1-1	TRBD1	few	TGTGCCAGCAGCCCCCGGGACAGGAGATACACTGAAGCTTTCTTT	CASSPRDRRYTEAFF
TRBV5-1	TRBJ1-1	.	once	TGCGCCAGCGCCGACGGGGGGGGAGAGGCTGAAGCTTTCTTT	CASADGGGEAEAFF
TRBV27	TRBJ2-1	.	.	TGTGCCAGCGCCGATATGGGGCACTACAATGAGCAGTTCTTC	CASADMGHYNEQFF
TRBV10-2	TRBJ2-5	TRBD2	.	TGCGCCAGCAGTGAGGGCGGGAGAAGGGGCCAAGAGACCCAGTACTTC	CASSEGGRRGQETQYF
TRBV21-1	TRBJ2-7	.	.	TGTGCCAGCAGCAAACCGACAGGCGCAAACTCCTACGAGCAGTACTTC	CASSKPTGANSYEQYF
TRBV19	TRBJ1-1	TRBD1	.	TGTGCCAGTAGTACGGGACAGGGGAACACTGAAGCTTTCTTT	CASSTGQGNTEAFF
TRBV4-2	TRBJ2-4	.	.	TGTGCCAGCAGCCAAGAAGGTGGTAGGGGCAACATTCAGTACTTC	CASSQEGGRGNIQYF
TRBV10-1	TRBJ2-1	TRBD2	.	TGCGCCAGCAGTGATAGTACTAGCGGTACCTACAATGAGCAGTTCTTC	CASSDSTSGTYNEQFF
TRBV19	TRBJ1-1	.	few	TGTGCCAGTAGTTGGGCAGGGGCGACTGAAGCTTTCTTT	CASSWAGATEAFF
TRBV27	TRBJ2-7	TRBD2	.	TGTGCCAGCAGTCAACCGGGGGGTCTCAACGAGCAGTACTTC	CASSQPGGLNEQYF
TRBV5-4	TRBJ2-1	TRBD2	few	TGTGCCAGCAGCTTGACCGGGACTACGCCTAATGAGCAGTTCTTC	CASSLTGTTPNEQFF
TRBV6-1	TRBJ1-2	.	.	TGTGCCAGCAGTGAGCGGGGGTATGGCTACACCTTC	CASSERGYGYTF
TRBV6-5	TRBJ1-1	TRBD1	few	TGTGCCAGCAGTTACACGGGGACAGCCTTGAACACTGAAGCTTTCTTT	CASSYTGTALNTEAFF
TRBV28	TRBJ1-1	.	.	TGTGCCAGCAGTCCCCTGTCGTTCAGAAACACTGAAGCTTTCTTT	CASSPLSFRNTEAFF
TRBV2	TRBJ2-2	TRBD2	.	TGTGCCAGCAGTCCTACTAGCGGGAGTGTCACCGGGGAGCTGTTTTTT	CASSPTSGSVTGELFF
TRBV12-5	TRBJ2-1	TRBD2	.	TGTGCTAGTGGTTTGGAGTTAGCGGGGGGGTACAATGAGCAGTTCTTC	CASGLELAGGYNEQFF
TRBV6-6	TRBJ2-4	.	.	TGTGCCAGCAGAACAGGTCTAGCCAAAAACATTCAGTACTTC	CASRTGLAKNIQYF
TRBV6-1	TRBJ2-3	.	.	TGTGCCAGCAGTGAAGAAAGCGGCAGGGAGGACTTT	CASSEESGREDF
TRBV14	TRBJ2-1	TRBD2	.	TGTGCCAGCAGCCTTTACGGTGCTAGCGGATCATCGAATGAGCAGTTCTTC	CASSLYGASGSSNEQFF
TRBV20-1	TRBJ1-1	.	.	TGCAGTGCTCGGTCCCACACTGAAGCTTTCTTT	CSARSHTEAFF
TRBV4-1	TRBJ2-1	.	.	TGCGCCAGCAGCCAAGAATCTAGACTAGAGCAGTTCTTC	CASSQESRLEQFF
TRBV18	TRBJ2-7	TRBD1	.	TGTGCCAGCTCACCACTTTTAGGGAACAGGGGTACCCACGAGCAGTACTTC	CASSPLLGNRGTHEQYF
TRBV4-3	TRBJ2-3	TRBD2	.	TGCGCCAGCAGCCAATCTAGCGGGAGGACGACAGATACGCAGTATTTT	CASSQSSGRTTDTQYF
TRBV9	TRBJ2-7	TRBD1	.	TGTGCCAGCAGCACTACCCGGGGACAGGGCTCCGAGCAGTACTTC	CASSTTRGQGSEQYF
TRBV29-1	TRBJ2-7	.	.	TGCAGCGTCCACACGACGGGATTCCCAGTGAACGAGCAGTACTTC	CSVHTTGFPVNEQYF
TRBV7-2	TRBJ1-1	.	.	TGTGCCAGCAGCCCGCCCCGTGGGAGGAACACTGAAGCTTTCTTT	CASSPPRGRNTEAFF
TRBV30	TRBJ2-1	.	.	TGTGCCTGGAGTGGCCTGGTAGAGTATGAGCAGTTCTTC	CAWSGLVEYEQFF
TRBV2	TRBJ2-2	.	.	TGTGCCAGCAGTTTAGCGGCGACGGGGGCCGGGGAGCTGTTTTTT	CASSLAATGAGELFF
TRBV4-2	TRBJ1-1	.	.	TGTGCCAGCAGCCAAGACCTTAGCACTGAAGCTTTCTTT	CASSQDLSTEAFF
TRBV6-1	TRBJ1-5	.	few	TGTGCCAGCAGTGTACTCAGGGATCAGCCCCAGCATTTT	CASSVLRDQPQHF
TRBV7-6	TRBJ2-7	.	.	TGTGCCAGCAGCTTACAGCCCCCCGACAGGAGCTCCTACGAGCAGTACTTC	CASSLQPPDRSSYEQYF
TRBV30	TRBJ1-2	.	few	TGTGCCTGGAGTTTCAGGGTAGGCTACACCTTC	CAWSFRVGYTF
TRBV5-6	TRBJ2-7	.	.	TGTGCCAGCAGCCAGAGGGATAAGGGTATTCACGAGCAGTACTTC	CASSQRDKGIHEQYF
TRBV7-8	TRBJ2-3	TRBD1	.	TGTGCCAGCAGCTTAGGGCTAGGCAGGGGGTCAGATACGCAGTATTTT	CASSLGLGRGSDTQYF
TRBV29-1	TRBJ2-1	TRBD1	.	TGCAGCGTCGACAGGGGAGCTACCAATGAGCAGTTCTTC	CSVDRGATNEQFF
TRBV19	TRBJ1-2	.	.	TGTGCCAGTAGTATAGATTCGGCGGGACCGGTCTATGGCTACACCTTC	CASSIDSAGPVYGYTF
TRBV28	TRBJ2-1	TRBD2	.	TGTGCCAGCAGATATACTAGCGGTTCATACAATGAGCAGTTCTTC	CASRYTSGSYNEQFF
TRBV6-5	TRBJ2-1	TRBD2	.	TGTGCCAGCAATAAGCTAGCGGAGCCCTTGGATGAGCAGTTCTTC	CASNKLAEPLDEQFF
TRBV7-3	TRBJ2-3	.	few	TGTGCCAGCAGCCCGGGACTGATCACAGATACGCAGTATTTT	CASSPGLITDTQYF
TRBV5-4	TRBJ2-7	TRBD1	.	TGTGCCAGCAGCCCAACCGGGACAGGGGTTTACGAGCAGTACTTC	CASSPTGTGVYEQYF
TRBV5-4	TRBJ2-7	.	once	TGTGCCAGCAGCTTGGAAGGTTACAGGGGGGGGCTCGAGTACTTC	CASSLEGYRGGLEYF
TRBV7-9	TRBJ2-3	.	.	TGTTCCGACAACGGGGGCACAGATACGCAGTATTTT	CSDNGGTDTQYF
TRBV30	TRBJ1-2	TRBD1	.	TGTGCCTGGGGAGGACAGGGCGGCCAGGACTATGGCTACACCTTC	CAWGGQGGQDYGYTF
TRBV28	TRBJ2-7	.	.	TGTGCCAGCGAAAGGCCAGGGGTTGAGCAGTACTTC	CASERPGVEQYF
TRBV28	TRBJ1-4	.	.	TGTGCCAGCAGTCCAACGGTAGAGTCAGGTGAAAAACTGTTTTTT	CASSPTVESGEKLFF